A single TCR beta chain is shown here with its context. Its antigen is not identified. This specimen comes from a study of T cell responses to AZD1222 COVID-19 vaccine. Study outcomes and limitations: Reportedly, nearly half the spike-specific TCRs target unmutated variant regions.

TCRdb's table, derived via immunoSEQ multiplex PCR, lists solely in-frame clones and lacks some. The table has nearly 110,000 clones, 87% seen once. Germline lookup yields CDR1 LNHDA and CDR2 SQIVND (reference sequence). Trimming stripped 5 bases from V and 3 bases from J, with 16 bases between. The CDR3 is 15 residues long. The sequencing here drew on peripheral blood, taken on day 0 of AZD1222 vaccination. This sequence originates from an adult in good health. The chain links TRBV19 to TRBJ1-2; TRBD1 might be the D (5 bases). The CDR3 DNA sequence: TGTGCCAGTAGTTCGGACACCCAGGCGTACTATGGCTACACCTTC. Translation gives CASSSDTQAYYGYTF.